This TCR beta chain comes out of a study of T cell responses to AZD1222 COVID-19 vaccine. Repertoires were generated with immunoSEQ multiplex PCR, while TCRdb's copy carries only in-frame clones and drops some. This table has approximately 130,000 clones, roughly 90% appearing once. A note on this clone: Its antigen is currently unknown.

Broader study findings: White British donors predominated, females outnumbered males, and clonal diversity was possibly underestimated. Two AZD1222 doses significantly raised spike-specific TCR breadth and depth over controls. Targeting of unmutated variant regions was reportedly seen in nearly half of spike-specific TCRs. No day 14 peak samples; only post-peak repertoires were characterized.

Sequenced here: peripheral blood, sampled 28 days after the second dose of the MenACWY control vaccine. The sequence derives from an adult who received the MenACWY meningococcal vaccine as a control.

CDR3 DNA: TGTGCCAGCAGCTTAGCTAGCGGGAGAACGGCCTACAATGAGCAGTTCTTC. It translates to CASSLASGRTAYNEQFF. V gene TRBV7-6 combines with J gene TRBJ2-1; 9 bases are a match to TRBD2. Germline CDR1 is SGHVS and CDR2 is FNYEAQ. Losses at the gene ends were 0 bases for V and 2 bases for J; bases not matched to a gene: 5. The CDR3 spans 17 residues. Full variable domain (remainder filled in from reference TRBV7-6 and TRBJ2-1): GAGVSQSPRYKVTKRGQDVALRCDPISGHVSLYWYRQALGQGPEFLTYFNYEAQQDKSGLPNDRFSAERPEGSISTLTIQRTEQRDSAMYRCASSLASGRTAYNEQFFGPGTRLTVL.